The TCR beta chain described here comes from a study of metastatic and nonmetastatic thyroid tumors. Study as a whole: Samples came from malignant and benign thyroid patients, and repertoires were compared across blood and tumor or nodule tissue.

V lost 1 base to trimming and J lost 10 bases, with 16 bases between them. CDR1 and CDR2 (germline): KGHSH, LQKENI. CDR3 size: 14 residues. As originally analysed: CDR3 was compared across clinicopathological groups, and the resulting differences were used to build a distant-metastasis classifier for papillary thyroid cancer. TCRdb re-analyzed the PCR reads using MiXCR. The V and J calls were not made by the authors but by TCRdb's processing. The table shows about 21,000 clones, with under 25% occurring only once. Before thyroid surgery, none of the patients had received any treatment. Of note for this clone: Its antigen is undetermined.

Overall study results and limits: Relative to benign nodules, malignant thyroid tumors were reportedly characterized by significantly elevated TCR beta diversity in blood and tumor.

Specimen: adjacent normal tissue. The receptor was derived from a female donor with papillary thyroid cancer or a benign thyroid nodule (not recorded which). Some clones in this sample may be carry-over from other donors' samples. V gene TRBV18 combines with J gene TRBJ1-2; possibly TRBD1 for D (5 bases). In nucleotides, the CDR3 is TGTGCCAGCTCACCACTCGACCAGGGAGGCGACTACACCTTC. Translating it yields CASSPLDQGGDYTF.